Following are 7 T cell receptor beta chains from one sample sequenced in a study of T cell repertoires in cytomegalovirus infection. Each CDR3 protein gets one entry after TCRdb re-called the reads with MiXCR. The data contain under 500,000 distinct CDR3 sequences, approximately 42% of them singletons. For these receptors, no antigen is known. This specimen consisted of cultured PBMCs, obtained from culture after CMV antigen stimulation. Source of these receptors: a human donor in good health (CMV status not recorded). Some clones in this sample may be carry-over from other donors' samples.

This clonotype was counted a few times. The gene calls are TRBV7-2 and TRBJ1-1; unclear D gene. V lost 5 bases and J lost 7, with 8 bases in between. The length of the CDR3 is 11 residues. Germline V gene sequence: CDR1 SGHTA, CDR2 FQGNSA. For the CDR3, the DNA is TGTGCCAGCAGCCAGCGGGGTGAAGCTTTCTTT. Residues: CASSQRGEAFF.

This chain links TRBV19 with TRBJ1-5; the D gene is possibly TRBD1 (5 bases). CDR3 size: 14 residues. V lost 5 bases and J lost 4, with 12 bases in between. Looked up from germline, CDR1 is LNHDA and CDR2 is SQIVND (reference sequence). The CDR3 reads CASSAGPQNQPQHF. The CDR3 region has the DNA TGTGCCAGTAGTGCGGGGCCCCAAAATCAGCCCCAGCATTTT.

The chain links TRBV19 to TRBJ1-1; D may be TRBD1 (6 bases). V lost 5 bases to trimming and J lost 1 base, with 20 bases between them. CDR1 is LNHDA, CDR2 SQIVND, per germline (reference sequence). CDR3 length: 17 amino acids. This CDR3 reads CASSFTSRGWENTEAFF. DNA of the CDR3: TGTGCCAGTAGTTTCACCTCCAGGGGTTGGGAGAACACTGAAGCTTTCTTT.

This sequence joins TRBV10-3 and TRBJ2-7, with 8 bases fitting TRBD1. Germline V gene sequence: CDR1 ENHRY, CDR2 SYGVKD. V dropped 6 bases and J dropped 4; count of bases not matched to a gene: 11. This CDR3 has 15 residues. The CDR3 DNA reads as TGTGCCATCAGGAACCAGGGGGCCATGGGATACGAGCAGTACTTC. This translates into CAIRNQGAMGYEQYF.

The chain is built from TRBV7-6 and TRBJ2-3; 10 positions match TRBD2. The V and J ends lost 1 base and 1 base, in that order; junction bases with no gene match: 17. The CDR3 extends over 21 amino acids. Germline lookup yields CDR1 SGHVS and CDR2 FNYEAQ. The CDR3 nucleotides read TGTGCCAGCAGCTTAGGGAGTAGGTGGGCTAGCGGGAGTGGAGGCACAGATACGCAGTATTTT. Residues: CASSLGSRWASGSGGTDTQYF.

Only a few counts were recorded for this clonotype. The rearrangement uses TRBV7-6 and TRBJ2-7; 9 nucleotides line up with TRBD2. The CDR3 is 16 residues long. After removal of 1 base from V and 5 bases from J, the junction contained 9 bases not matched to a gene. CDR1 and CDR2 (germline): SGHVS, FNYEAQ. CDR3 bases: TGTGCCAGCAGCTTAGAGGCTAGCGGGGCGAAACACGAGCAGTACTTC. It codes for CASSLEASGAKHEQYF.

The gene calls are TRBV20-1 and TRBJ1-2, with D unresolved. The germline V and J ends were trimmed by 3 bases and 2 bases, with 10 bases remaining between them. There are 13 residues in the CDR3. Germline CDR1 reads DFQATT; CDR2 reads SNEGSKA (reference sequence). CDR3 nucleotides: TGCAGTGCTAGGGGTCGGGAGAACTATGGCTACACCTTC. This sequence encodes CSARGRENYGYTF.